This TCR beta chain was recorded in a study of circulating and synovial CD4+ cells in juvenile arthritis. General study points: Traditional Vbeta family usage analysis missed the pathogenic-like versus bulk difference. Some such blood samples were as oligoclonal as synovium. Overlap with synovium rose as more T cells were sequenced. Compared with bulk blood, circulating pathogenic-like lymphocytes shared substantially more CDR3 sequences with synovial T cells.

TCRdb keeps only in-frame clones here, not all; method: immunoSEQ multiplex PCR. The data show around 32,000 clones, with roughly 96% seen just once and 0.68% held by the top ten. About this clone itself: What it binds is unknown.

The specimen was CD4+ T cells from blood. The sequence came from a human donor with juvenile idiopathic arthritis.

CDR3 residues: CASSLEGQGGYTF. The CDR3 DNA reads TGTGCCAGCAGCTTGGAGGGCCAGGGAGGCTACACCTTC. V is TRBV7-8 and J is TRBJ1-2, with D maybe TRBD1 (5 bases). Deletions cut 3 bases from V and 8 bases from J, with 13 bases between. This CDR3 has 13 amino acids. Per the germline V gene, CDR1 is SGHVS and CDR2 is FQNEAQ.